What follows describes a single T cell receptor beta chain. How the authors handled the data: From reference gene primer amplification, estimates of nucleated cell counts were derived. Sequencing was performed with immunoSEQ multiplex PCR; in TCRdb, only in-frame clones are kept and a portion is missing. From that table come the V and J calls and clone size; the DNA was used to work out D and trimming. The sample lists a few hundred thousand clones; around 82% were seen once. The CDR3 spans 14 residues. Per germline, CDR1 MNHEY and CDR2 SVGAGI. Trimming stripped 6 bases from V and 8 bases from J, with 16 bases between. The data stem from a study of blood T cell repertoires in COVID-19. In the study overall: Specimens from acute and convalescent COVID-19 originated in the United States, Italy and Spain.

The chain recombines TRBV6-5 with TRBJ1-4; D possibly corresponds to TRBD1 (6 bases). Sequences were obtained from peripheral blood. The source of this sequence is a person aged 70 to 85 with COVID-19, enrolled during active disease. CDR3 region: CASRDAGVGEKLFF. In DNA form, the CDR3 reads TGTGCCAGCAGAGACGCAGGGGTCGGAGAAAAACTGTTTTTT.